The text below deals with one TCR beta chain. Its specificity is not known. At one end the junction does not follow the germline gene, possibly because of a read error. This specimen comes from a study of T-cell reconstitution after alpha-beta-depleted transplantation in children. Germline V gene data show CDR1 as SGHDN and CDR2 as FVKESK. The CDR3 contains 14 residues. The TCRbeta library incorporated unique molecular identifiers. TCRdb reprocessed the PCR reads with MiXCR, giving one entry per CDR3 protein. The sample carries under 850,000 distinct CDR3 sequences, around 13% recorded once. Study observations and caveats: By about two months after transplant, alpha-beta T cells reportedly arose from several hundred graft clones that had expanded. T cells produced anew were the main source of T-cell counts and diversity one year after transplant. Elevated TCRbeta diversity at day 60 was traced, in some patients, to surviving recipient T cells and thymic progenitors.

This sequence joins TRBV14 and TRBJ2-2, with D possibly TRBD1 on 6 matching bases. Specimen: PBMCs, collected before TCRalphabeta/CD19-depleted stem cell transplant. This receptor was identified in a girl between 2 and 10 years old with congenital amegakaryocytic thrombocytopenia, due to receive a stem cell transplant. CDR3 region: CASSHSRGAGELLF. The DNA of the CDR3 is TGTGCCAGCAGCCATTCCAGGGGTGCCGGGGAGCTGTTATTT.